This TCR beta chain was profiled in a study of T cell repertoires in cytomegalovirus infection. Study context: CMV infection together with matching HLA type was indicated by public TCR beta signatures.

V lost 5 bases to trimming and J lost 7 bases, with 5 bases between them. The germline gives CDR1 LNHDA, CDR2 SQIVND (reference sequence). CDR3 size: 11 residues. This clonotype turned up a few times. TCRdb re-called the reads through MiXCR, storing one row per CDR3 protein. This table has a few hundred thousand distinct CDR3 sequences, 9% to 9.5% appearing once. The sequence was collected from a human donor in good health (CMV status not recorded). Some clones in this sample may be carry-over from other donors' samples. Sequencing input: PBMCs. The chain recombines TRBV19 with TRBJ2-2, with D unclear. CDR3 loop: CASSFYGELFF. The CDR3 region has the DNA TGTGCCAGTAGTTTTTACGGGGAGCTGTTTTTT. The variable domain in full, with the rest retrieved from reference TRBV19 and TRBJ2-2, is DGGITQSPKYLFRKEGQNVTLSCEQNLNHDAMYWYRQDPGQGLRLIYYSQIVNDFQKGDIAEGYSVSREKKESFPLTVTSAQKNPTAFYLCASSFYGELFFGEGSRLTVL.